This T cell receptor (beta chain) was sequenced during a study of blood T cell repertoires in COVID-19. At the level of the study: PBMCs, B-cell-depleted T cells, or T cells were the source of the cDNA or gDNA that made up the material.

Germline V gives CDR1 SGHTS, CDR2 YDEGEE. V was trimmed by 2 bases and J by 4 bases, leaving 12 bases between them. The CDR3 has 14 residues. Method: immunoSEQ multiplex PCR; TCRdb's copy keeps in-frame clones and lacks some. The table shows a few hundred thousand clones, with approximately 90% occurring only once. This clonotype was sampled from a woman aged 25 to 39 with active or convalescent COVID-19. Input material: peripheral blood. The chain combines TRBV5-8 with TRBJ1-1, with D maybe TRBD1 (5 bases). The CDR3 nucleotides are TGTGCCAGCAGCTTAGGAGGGGTAGGCACTGAAGCTTTCTTT. This codes for CASSLGGVGTEAFF.